This T cell receptor (beta chain) was recorded in a study of early T cells in non-severe SARS-CoV-2 infection. Study-wide results and limits: Database matching using VDJdb favored anti-spike CD8 responses, with private and CD4 specificities left missing.

There are many counts of this clonotype. Its specificity is not known. Researchers tagged individual cDNA molecules with unique molecular identifiers. TCRdb processed the 5' RACE reads anew with MiXCR; each CDR3 protein has one entry. The data contain about 89,000 distinct CDR3 sequences, around 17% of them seen just once; the ten biggest clones take up 4.5% to 6.5%. The CDR3 spans 16 residues. The germline V and J ends were trimmed by 7 bases and 0 bases, with 18 bases remaining between them. CDR1 is MNHEY and CDR2 is SVGAGI in the germline V gene. The sequence derives from an adult who was a healthcare worker with PCR-confirmed SARS-CoV-2 infection or an uninfected control (not recorded which). The specimen comprised whole blood, sampled at baseline. This chain connects TRBV6-5 to TRBJ2-5; perhaps TRBD1 as D (6 bases). As DNA, the CDR3 is TGTGCCAGCACGATTTTTAGGGGGAGCTACCAAGAGACCCAGTACTTC. It translates to CASTIFRGSYQETQYF.